The 25 T cell receptor beta chains reported below all come from one sample, sequenced in a study of cytomegalovirus exposure and HLA in healthy donors (dated by TCRdb to about 2017). Library preparation employed the immunoSEQ multiplex PCR assay. A mixture of 60 forward primers for TCR Vbeta segments and 13 reverse primers for TCR Jbeta segments was used in the multiplex PCR. The immuneACCESS repertoire file appears here via TCRdb, limited to in-frame rearrangements. These files lack a portion of the clones; in checked studies, under half of the deficit traces to unresolved V genes, and the cause of the others is not known. This sample gives some 130,000 clones in total; 55% to 80% of them show up just once. The ten largest clones capture over 1% of the sample. Sequencing was done on a sample of PBMCs. These receptors were obtained from a woman between 40 and 55 years old in good health and CMV-seronegative.

The CDR3 here is CASSPEQQNTEAFF. For the CDR3, the DNA is TGTGCCAGCTCACCAGAACAGCAGAACACTGAAGCTTTCTTT. V gene TRBV18 combines with J gene TRBJ1-1; D remains ambiguous. The V gene lost 2 bases and the J gene lost 1 base, with 8 bases spanning the gap. Germline V gene lookup returns CDR1 KGHSH and CDR2 LQKENI. There are 14 residues in the CDR3.

V and J are TRBV4-1 and TRBJ1-1, with 8 positions matching TRBD1. CDR3 size: 15 residues. Trimming cost V 4 bases and J 0 bases; bases outside gene matches: 4. The germline V gene encodes CDR1 MGHRA and CDR2 YSYEKL. The CDR3 sequence is CASSRTDRVNTEAFF. The CDR3 DNA reads as TGCGCCAGCAGCCGCACGGACAGGGTGAACACTGAAGCTTTCTTT.

This chain links TRBV5-4 with TRBJ2-5, with D maybe TRBD2 (5 bases). CDR1 and CDR2 from the germline V gene are SGHNT and YYREEE (reference sequence). Trimming took off 0 bases at V and 1 base at J, with 10 bases between the two ends. The CDR3 runs to 15 residues. The DNA of the CDR3 is TGTGCCAGCAGCTTGGCCCAGCGGAGCCAAGAGACCCAGTACTTC. Protein sequence: CASSLAQRSQETQYF.

The genes are TRBV27 and TRBJ2-7, with 8 nucleotides matching TRBD2. The CDR3 has 13 residues. Germline V lookup: CDR1 MNHEY, CDR2 SMNVEV (reference sequence). V lost 6 bases, J lost 3 bases, and 4 bases stayed unmatched. CDR3 protein: CASSGGAFYEQYF. The DNA for the CDR3 is TGTGCCAGCAGCGGGGGGGCCTTCTACGAGCAGTACTTC.

This clone was picked up one time. This chain uses TRBV7-9 with TRBJ2-1; 8 positions agree with TRBD1. Germline V gives CDR1 SEHNR, CDR2 FQNEAQ (reference sequence). Trimming took 3 bases from V and 4 from J; bases not matched to a gene: 8. The CDR3 length is 16 residues. CDR3 in DNA: TGTGCCAGCAGCTTTTTTCGGACAGGGATTTACAATGAGCAGTTCTTC. Translated, it gives CASSFFRTGIYNEQFF. Complete variable domain (other parts from reference TRBV7-9 and TRBJ2-1): DTGVSQNPRHKITKRGQNVTFRCDPISEHNRLYWYRQTLGQGPEFLTYFQNEAQLEKSRLLSDRFSAERPKGSFSTLEIQRTEQGDSAMYLCASSFFRTGIYNEQFFGPGTRLTVL.

This clone was counted only a few times. This chain connects TRBV28 to TRBJ1-5; unclear D gene. The V gene's germline CDR1 is MDHEN and CDR2 SYDVKM. CDR3 length: 13 residues. V was cut by 3 bases and J by 1 base, with 4 bases left in between. CDR3 loop: CASSFGSNQPQHF. The CDR3 nucleotides read TGTGCCAGCAGTTTCGGGAGCAATCAGCCCCAGCATTTT.

In its sample, this clone was seen once. V usage is TRBV7-3 and J usage is TRBJ2-6; 8 bases are shared with TRBD1. Germline V gene sequence: CDR1 SGHTA, CDR2 FQGTGA. J lost 9 bases, V lost 3 bases, and 16 bases had no gene match. There are 18 residues in the CDR3. CDR3 amino acids: CASSFSIGQGEKGNVLTF. The CDR3 bases are TGTGCCAGCAGCTTTTCGATAGGACAGGGCGAAAAAGGCAACGTCCTGACTTTC.

This chain uses TRBV2 with TRBJ2-1; 8 bases line up with TRBD2. Germline CDR1 reads SNHLY; CDR2 reads FYNNEI. The V segment lost 8 bases and the J segment 6 bases; nucleotides outside the gene matches: 12. The CDR3 consists of 15 residues. As DNA, the CDR3 is TGTGCCAGCGGAATACCTAGCGGGTGGGGCAATGAGCAGTTCTTC. It encodes CASGIPSGWGNEQFF.

This clone has just a few counts. V usage is TRBV29-1 and J usage is TRBJ1-1; no reliable D call. Per the germline V gene, CDR1 is SQVTM and CDR2 is ANQGSEA. The CDR3 runs 13 residues. V was shortened by 2 bases and J by 0 bases, with 7 bases between the two germline ends. The CDR3 region is CSVELTMNTEAFF. The CDR3, as DNA: TGCAGCGTTGAATTGACAATGAACACTGAAGCTTTCTTT. Complete variable domain (other parts from reference TRBV29-1 and TRBJ1-1): SAVISQKPSRDICQRGTSLTIQCQVDSQVTMMFWYRQQPGQSLTLIATANQGSEATYESGFVIDKFPISRPNLTFSTLTVSNMSPEDSSIYLCSVELTMNTEAFFGQGTRLTVV.

The chain has TRBV2 and TRBJ2-5; the match to TRBD2 covers 11 bases. This CDR3 comprises 15 residues. V was pared by 2 bases and J by 5 bases, with 4 bases of the junction left unmatched. Germline values: CDR1 SNHLY, CDR2 FYNNEI. The CDR3 bases are TGTGCCAGCAGTGAAACACTAGCGGGGGTGGAGACCCAGTACTTC. This translates into CASSETLAGVETQYF.

This clone was seen a few times. This chain connects TRBV4-1 to TRBJ1-5; 10 bases fit TRBD1. The germline V gene encodes CDR1 MGHRA and CDR2 YSYEKL. The V gene end was trimmed by 5 bases and the J gene end by 4 bases; junction bases not matched to a gene: 8. The CDR3 covers 16 residues. The CDR3 sequence is CASSSPRDRGNQPQHF. The CDR3 DNA reads TGCGCCAGCAGCTCCCCCCGGGACAGGGGTAATCAGCCCCAGCATTTT.

About this clone: Within the sample, other DNA sequences also encode this same CDR3. The V gene is TRBV9, the J gene TRBJ2-1, with 9 bases aligning to TRBD1. Germline V lookup: CDR1 SGDLS, CDR2 YYNGEE. After removal of 4 bases from V and 9 bases from J, the junction contained 8 bases not matched to a gene. The CDR3 has 14 amino acids. DNA of the CDR3: TGTGCCAGCAGCCCACCGACAGGGGGACCTGAGCAGTTCTTC. Translated, it gives CASSPPTGGPEQFF.

This clone was detected once. V and J are TRBV5-4 and TRBJ2-1, with TRBD1 matching 11 bases. Per the germline V gene, CDR1 is SGHNT and CDR2 is YYREEE (reference sequence). CDR3 length: 16 residues. Trimming took 3 bases from V and 5 from J; bases not matched to a gene: 7. The CDR3 nucleotides are TGTGCCAGCAGCTGGGGACAGGGGGTGAATAACAATGAGCAGTTCTTC. It is translated as CASSWGQGVNNNEQFF. Filled out from reference TRBV5-4 and TRBJ2-1, the complete variable domain reads ETGVTQSPTHLIKTRGQQVTLRCSSQSGHNTVSWYQQALGQGPQFIFQYYREEENGRGNFPPRFSGLQFPNYSSELNVNALELDDSALYLCASSWGQGVNNNEQFFGPGTRLTVL.

V is TRBV19 and J is TRBJ1-1, with unresolved D. Germline V lookup: CDR1 LNHDA, CDR2 SQIVND (reference sequence). The germline V and J ends were trimmed by 10 bases and 6 bases, with 15 bases remaining between them. The CDR3 contains 12 residues. The CDR3 loop is CATTNEGSEAFF. DNA of the CDR3: TGTGCCACCACGAATGAGGGCTCTGAAGCTTTCTTT.

This clone was observed a handful of times. The genes are TRBV28 and TRBJ1-1, with 7 bases that match TRBD1. This CDR3 is 14 amino acids long. J gave up 5 bases and V 7 bases, and 10 bases lay outside the gene matches. In germline, CDR1 is MDHEN, CDR2 SYDVKM. Here the CDR3 reads CASTRQGRRTEAFF. The CDR3 region has the DNA TGTGCCAGCACCCGACAGGGAAGGCGGACTGAAGCTTTCTTT.

This clone turned up a few times. The V gene is TRBV4-1, the J gene TRBJ2-1; TRBD2 matches at 11 bases. Losses at the gene ends were 4 bases for V and 6 bases for J; bases not matched to a gene: 5. From germline, CDR1 is MGHRA and CDR2 YSYEKL. The CDR3 totals 15 residues. This CDR3 is CASSPLAGGFNEQFF. CDR3 nucleotide sequence: TGCGCCAGCAGCCCCCTAGCGGGGGGTTTCAATGAGCAGTTCTTC.

The gene calls are TRBV5-6 and TRBJ2-3; TRBD2 matches at 11 bases. Germline V gene data show CDR1 as SGHDT and CDR2 as YYEEEE. The ends lost 4 bases at V and 4 bases at J; junction bases unmatched: 8. There are 16 residues in the CDR3. CDR3 protein: CASSIVAGGPPDTQYF. Here the CDR3 DNA reads TGTGCCAGCAGCATCGTAGCGGGGGGGCCGCCAGATACGCAGTATTTT.

There are a few counts of this clone. The CDR3 coding sequence is TGTGCCAGCAGTACCGGGACAGTTGATGAAAAACTGTTTTTT. Its protein product is CASSTGTVDEKLFF. The chain is built from TRBV5-6 and TRBJ1-4; 7 nucleotides line up with TRBD1. Unmatched junction bases numbered 7, after V lost 5 bases and J lost 6 bases. The germline CDR1 and CDR2 sequences are SGHDT and YYEEEE. The CDR3 contains 14 residues.

Worth noting for this clone: Other nucleotide sequences from this sample produce the same CDR3. The rearrangement uses TRBV4-2 and TRBJ1-6; 8 bases map to TRBD1. Germline V gene sequence: CDR1 LGHNA, CDR2 YNFKEQ. V was pared by 2 bases and J by 8 bases, with 8 bases of the junction left unmatched. This CDR3 has 16 residues. CDR3 nucleotide sequence: TGTGCCAGCAGCCAACCACAGGGGGGTGGTGATTCACCCCTCCACTTT. It is translated as CASSQPQGGGDSPLHF.

The genes are TRBV2 and TRBJ1-5; tentative D call: TRBD1 (5 bases). The CDR3 sequence is 15 residues long. V dropped 8 bases and J dropped 4 bases, with 18 bases sitting between them. Germline V gene sequence: CDR1 SNHLY, CDR2 FYNNEI. The CDR3 reads CASGAEGTLNQPQHF. CDR3 nucleotide sequence: TGTGCCAGCGGCGCGGAGGGGACCTTGAATCAGCCCCAGCATTTT.

The gene calls are TRBV11-2 and TRBJ1-6; 7 bases are a match to TRBD1. V gave up 5 bases and J gave up 7 bases; unmatched junction bases: 5. CDR1 is SGHAT, CDR2 FQNNGV, per germline. The CDR3 covers 14 residues. Written as DNA, the CDR3 is TGTGCCAGCAGCCTGACAGGGAGCAATTCACCCCTCCACTTT. Amino acid sequence: CASSLTGSNSPLHF.

The V gene is TRBV29-1, the J gene TRBJ1-2; D might be TRBD1 (5 bases). With 7 bases removed from V and 8 bases from J, the gap between germline ends came to 17 bases. Germline CDR1 and CDR2: SQVTM and ANQGSEA. This CDR3 comprises 12 residues. The CDR3 nucleotides read TGCAGCGGAGGAGATGACAGTTACGGCTACACCTTC. It specifies CSGGDDSYGYTF.

This clone was detected only once. V gene TRBV25-1 combines with J gene TRBJ1-2; D remains unclear. Per the germline V gene, CDR1 is MGHDK and CDR2 is SYGVNS. Trimming cost V 5 bases and J 7 bases, with 14 bases left between them. The CDR3 totals 13 residues. CDR3 DNA sequence: TGTGCCAGCAGTCGAGGGCGAGAACTTGGCTACACCTTC. Amino acids: CASSRGRELGYTF.

This clone has a handful of counts. The rearrangement links TRBV10-3 to TRBJ1-2; D may be TRBD1 (5 bases). Germline loops: CDR1 ENHRY, CDR2 SYGVKD. V was shortened by 3 bases and J by 5 bases, with 13 bases between the two germline ends. CDR3 length equals 14 residues. Written as DNA, the CDR3 is TGTGCCATCAGTGACAGGGAGGGAGAATATGGCTACACCTTC. It translates to CAISDREGEYGYTF.

The gene calls are TRBV6-5 and TRBJ1-2; 8 positions match TRBD1. Per germline, CDR1 MNHEY and CDR2 SVGAGI. V lost 7 bases to trimming and J lost 4 bases; unmatched junction nucleotides: 8. This CDR3 contains 14 residues. For the CDR3, the DNA is TGTGCCAGCAACGGACAGGGTACTTTCTATGGCTACACCTTC. The encoded protein is CASNGQGTFYGYTF.